This is a list of T cell receptor beta chains from one sample in a study of human T cells and chemical hapten exposure. TCRdb reprocessed the RACE reads with MiXCR, giving one entry per CDR3 protein. The sample lists around 180,000 distinct CDR3 sequences, nearly 30% occurring once. Sequencing used whole blood, obtained in connection with sensitization to the hapten diphenylcyclopropenone (DPC). Source of these receptors: a young woman with alopecia areata. Some clones in this sample may be carry-over from other donors' samples. The CDR3 runs from the conserved cysteine through the conserved F or W. D genes are given only for firm matches. For some rows the clone size is stated as once, few or many, or as a class when expanded; others skip it.

CDR3nt	CDR3aa	abundance	j_gene	v_gene	d_gene
TGTGCCACCAGTGAGCACGGAGGGTATGAGCAGTTCTTC	CATSEHGGYEQFF	-	TRBJ2-1	TRBV24-1	-
TGTGCCAGCAGCCCTCGACTAGCCTGGGAGCAGTACTTC	CASSPRLAWEQYF	-	TRBJ2-7	TRBV5-6	TRBD2
TGCAGCGTTGAAGATCTTGGTAGGGCGGGGACCTACGAGCAGTACTTC	CSVEDLGRAGTYEQYF	-	TRBJ2-7	TRBV29-1	-
TGTGCCAGCAGCCCAGGGACAGGGCGGGCTTTCTTT	CASSPGTGRAFF	-	TRBJ1-1	TRBV7-8	TRBD1
TGTGCCAGCAGTTTACAGCGGAATGAGCAGTTCTTC	CASSLQRNEQFF	-	TRBJ2-1	TRBV28	-
TGTGCCAGCAGTAAATATGGCTACACCTTC	CASSKYGYTF	few	TRBJ1-2	TRBV28	-
TGTGCCAGCAGCCCCTGGACTAGCGGGAGTCGGGATGAGCAGTTCTTC	CASSPWTSGSRDEQFF	-	TRBJ2-1	TRBV7-8	TRBD2
TGTGCCAGCAGAACCCCTGGGGACACCATATATTTT	CASRTPGDTIYF	-	TRBJ1-3	TRBV7-9	-
TGCGCCAGCAGCCTGGGGGGGACAGAAGGCTACACCTTC	CASSLGGTEGYTF	-	TRBJ1-2	TRBV5-1	TRBD1
TGTGCCAGCAGCTTAGAGTTAGCGGGGAATGAGCAGTTCTTC	CASSLELAGNEQFF	-	TRBJ2-1	TRBV7-2	TRBD2
TGTGCCAGCAGCTTGGACCTTACCGGGGAGCTGTTTTTT	CASSLDLTGELFF	few	TRBJ2-2	TRBV7-2	-
TGCAGTGCTAGAGATAGCCTTCCAGAGACCCAGTACTTC	CSARDSLPETQYF	-	TRBJ2-5	TRBV20-1	-
TGCGCCAGCAGCCCGAATGTAGGACGCAATACGCAGTATTTT	CASSPNVGRNTQYF	-	TRBJ2-3	TRBV4-3	-
TGTGCCAGCAGCGCGGACAGGGGCGGCAATCAGCCCCAGCATTTT	CASSADRGGNQPQHF	-	TRBJ1-5	TRBV7-9	TRBD1
TGCGCCAGCAGCTTTGAAGCGGGAGTCGGCTACAATGAGCAGTTCTTC	CASSFEAGVGYNEQFF	-	TRBJ2-1	TRBV5-1	TRBD2
TGTGCCAGCGGAAGTTATTCAAAACTGTTTTTT	CASGSYSKLFF	-	TRBJ1-4	TRBV7-8	-
TGCGCCAGCAGCCCGACGACTAGCGGGGGGGGGAACACCGGGGAGCTGTTTTTT	CASSPTTSGGGNTGELFF	-	TRBJ2-2	TRBV4-3	TRBD2
TGTGCCAGCTCACGTAACGGCCCGAACACTGAAGCTTTCTTT	CASSRNGPNTEAFF	few	TRBJ1-1	TRBV18	-
TGTGCCAGCAGCTTAGAACGGGAGGGCATTGAGCAGTTCTTC	CASSLEREGIEQFF	-	TRBJ2-1	TRBV7-9	TRBD2
TGTGCCAGCAGTTACTCCAGAGCTAACTATGGCTACACCTTC	CASSYSRANYGYTF	-	TRBJ1-2	TRBV6-5	-
TGTGCCAGCAGCGTAGGGCGGGCTCCCACTGAAGCTTTCTTT	CASSVGRAPTEAFF	-	TRBJ1-1	TRBV9	-
TGTGCCACCAGCAAGGAGTGGGGGAACACTGAAGCTTTCTTT	CATSKEWGNTEAFF	-	TRBJ1-1	TRBV15	-
TGCAGCGTTGCAGGGGGCATCACTGAAGCTTTCTTT	CSVAGGITEAFF	few	TRBJ1-1	TRBV29-1	TRBD1
TGTGCCAGCAGTTATACCGGGACAGAGCTATACACCTTC	CASSYTGTELYTF	-	TRBJ1-2	TRBV6-5	TRBD1
TGTGCCAGCAGTTTAGGGGGGAAGGGGTCACCCCTCCACTTT	CASSLGGKGSPLHF	-	TRBJ1-6	TRBV28	-
TGCAGTGCTAGAACAGGGACTGAAGCTTTCTTT	CSARTGTEAFF	once	TRBJ1-1	TRBV20-1	-
TGTGCCAGTATTAAAGGACAGGGCAATCAGCCCCAGCATTTT	CASIKGQGNQPQHF	-	TRBJ1-5	TRBV19	TRBD1
TGTGCCAGCAGCCAATCCGTTGAGAGGGTTAACACCGGGGAGCTGTTTTTT	CASSQSVERVNTGELFF	-	TRBJ2-2	TRBV4-2	-
TGCAGCGTTTGGACAGGGGCTGGGAATGAGCAGTTCTTC	CSVWTGAGNEQFF	-	TRBJ2-1	TRBV29-1	TRBD1
TGTGCCAGCAGCTTAGTGGACAGGGGTTACAATGAGCAGTTCTTC	CASSLVDRGYNEQFF	few	TRBJ2-1	TRBV5-6	TRBD1
TGCAGCGTTGACGACTCATACGAGCAGTACTTC	CSVDDSYEQYF	-	TRBJ2-7	TRBV29-1	-
TGTGCCAGCAGTTACTCTTGGTGGCGGGGCGAAGAAGGGGGTTCACCCCTCCACTTT	CASSYSWWRGEEGGSPLHF	-	TRBJ1-6	TRBV6-2/TRBV6-3	-
TGTGCCAGCAGCTTAATTCATGGAGGGCCTGGGGATACGCAGTATTTT	CASSLIHGGPGDTQYF	few	TRBJ2-3	TRBV7-3	-
TGTGCCAGCAGTGCGAGCGGGGGGCCCGTTGAGACCCAGTACTTC	CASSASGGPVETQYF	few	TRBJ2-5	TRBV2	TRBD2
TGTGCCAGCAGTCCGGACAGGGACCCCTATGGCTACACCTTC	CASSPDRDPYGYTF	few	TRBJ1-2	TRBV7-9	TRBD1
TGCGCCAGCGAACAGGGCTTAGCGAGCTCCTACAATGAGCAGTTCTTC	CASEQGLASSYNEQFF	many	TRBJ2-1	TRBV5-1	-
TGTGCCAGCAGCCCCGGGACACCTCCGTACGAGCAGTACTTC	CASSPGTPPYEQYF	-	TRBJ2-7	TRBV6-2/TRBV6-3	-
TGTGCCAGCAGCCCCCGACCCGGACAGGGTGGGCACTCCGAGCAGTACTTC	CASSPRPGQGGHSEQYF	-	TRBJ2-7	TRBV7-7	TRBD1
TGTGCCAGCACCTACCCGGGAGGAAACACCATATATTTT	CASTYPGGNTIYF	few	TRBJ1-3	TRBV6-5	-
TGTGCCAGCAGTTCCCCCGGACGACAGGGAGGGACTGAAGCTTTCTTT	CASSSPGRQGGTEAFF	-	TRBJ1-1	TRBV28	TRBD1
TGTGCCGTCGGGGGGGCTAAAGATACGCAGTATTTT	CAVGGAKDTQYF	-	TRBJ2-3	TRBV10-3	TRBD2
TGTGCCAGCAGTCCCGGACGCAGCTATGGCTACACCTTC	CASSPGRSYGYTF	many	TRBJ1-2	TRBV6-5	-
TGTGCCAGCAGCTTAGACACCTCTAACTATGGCTACACCTTC	CASSLDTSNYGYTF	-	TRBJ1-2	TRBV7-2	-
TGTGCCAGCAGTTTACTAGCGGGAGGGAAAAACATTCAGTACTTC	CASSLLAGGKNIQYF	-	TRBJ2-4	TRBV28	TRBD2
TGCAGCGTCCGGACGGGGGCAGATACGCAGTATTTT	CSVRTGADTQYF	-	TRBJ2-3	TRBV29-1	-
TGCGCCAGCAGCTTGGCCGATAGCAGGGGGCATACTGAAGCTTTCTTT	CASSLADSRGHTEAFF	once	TRBJ1-1	TRBV5-1	TRBD1
TGCAGCGCCGGCGAGAACTATGGCTACACCTTC	CSAGENYGYTF	-	TRBJ1-2	TRBV29-1	-
TGCAGCGCATCATTGGACGGGGCCCAGCATTTT	CSASLDGAQHF	-	TRBJ1-5	TRBV29-1	-
TGTGCCAGCAGTAGACAGGGACACAATGAGCAGTTCTTC	CASSRQGHNEQFF	-	TRBJ2-1	TRBV6-2/TRBV6-3	TRBD1
TGCGCCAGCAGCGGGAGAGGGAGCTCCTACAATGAGCAGTTCTTC	CASSGRGSSYNEQFF	few	TRBJ2-1	TRBV5-1	-
TGTGCCATCCGGGATCGTGGGACCGAAGCTTTCTTT	CAIRDRGTEAFF	few	TRBJ1-1	TRBV10-3	-
TGTGCCAGCAGGAATGGCTACACCTTC	CASRNGYTF	few	TRBJ1-2	TRBV2	-
TGTGCCAGCAGTCGCTTTCAGGTTGAAGCTTTCTTT	CASSRFQVEAFF	-	TRBJ1-1	TRBV12-3/TRBV12-4	-
TGTGCCATTTTCCCCCGGGCCCTCTCGAACACTGAAGCTTTCTTT	CAIFPRALSNTEAFF	-	TRBJ1-1	TRBV28	-
TGTGCCAGCAGCTCACCCCGACTAGCGGGAGGAGAGACCCAGTACTTC	CASSSPRLAGGETQYF	-	TRBJ2-5	TRBV6-5	TRBD2
TGTGCCAGCAGCCAAGTTTTTGGGGCCACTGAAGCTTTCTTT	CASSQVFGATEAFF	-	TRBJ1-1	TRBV14	-
TGCAGCGTTGGACGGCTACAAGAGACCCAGTACTTC	CSVGRLQETQYF	few	TRBJ2-5	TRBV29-1	-
TGTGCCAGCAGGGACAGGGTAGGCTACGAGCAGTACTTC	CASRDRVGYEQYF	few	TRBJ2-7	TRBV6-6	TRBD1
TGCAGCGTTGTGGGACACCAAGAGACCCAGTACTTC	CSVVGHQETQYF	few	TRBJ2-5	TRBV29-1	-